This T cell receptor beta chain was recovered during a study of shared clonotypes between healthy human individuals. Whole-study findings and limits: Larger richness was generally estimated for naive than memory subsets. Rarefaction analysis demonstrated incomplete sorted-subset sequencing notwithstanding large depth.

Genomic DNA of every subset was divided equally among multiple immunoSEQ plates. The protocol was immunoSEQ multiplex PCR, while the TCRdb copy is restricted to in-frame clones and leaves out a portion. The table lists 700,000 or so clones, 72% of them singletons. Regarding this clone: Its antigen is not identified.

CDR3 size: 16 residues. In germline, CDR1 is KGHSH, CDR2 LQKENI. Trimming took 3 bases from V and 5 from J; bases not matched to a gene: 3. This chain joins TRBV18 and TRBJ2-6, with 11 bases aligning to TRBD1. This TCR came from a woman aged 25 to 39 in good health. The sample was memory CD4+ T cells sorted from blood. Subset: CD45RA-negative fraction. The CDR3 bases are TGTGCCAGCTCACCCGGACAGGGGGCTTGGGCCAACGTCCTGACTTTC. Protein sequence: CASSPGQGAWANVLTF. The entire variable domain, with the rest obtained from reference TRBV18 and TRBJ2-6, is as follows: NAGVMQNPRHLVRRRGQEARLRCSPMKGHSHVYWYRQLPEEGLKFMVYLQKENIIDESGMPKERFSAEFPKEGPSILRIQQVVRGDSAAYFCASSPGQGAWANVLTFGAGSRLTVL.